This paragraph covers one TCR beta chain sequence. These data are taken from a study of Ad26.COV2.S vaccination and SARS-CoV-2 variants. Treatment: over 15 received Ad26.COV2.S at low or high dose, single or two shots; about 5 received placebo; per-sample allocation not given. Sample collection was performed on day 63 after the first vaccine or placebo injection. The germline V gene encodes CDR1 SEHNR and CDR2 FQNEAQ (reference sequence). Trimming took off 5 bases at V and 10 bases at J, with 12 bases between the two ends. The CDR3 contains 12 residues. The method was immunoSEQ multiplex PCR; TCRdb's version includes in-frame clones alone and lacks a portion of them. The sample includes hundreds of thousands of clones, around nine tenths of them seen just once.

The source was peripheral blood, collected in a trial of Ad26.COV2.S vaccine versus placebo. V gene TRBV7-9 combines with J gene TRBJ2-1; D possibly corresponds to TRBD1 (5 bases). The TCR sequence derives from a person aged 18-60 years who received the Ad26.COV2.S COVID-19 vaccine or a placebo. This CDR3 is CASSQGVEEQFF. DNA of the CDR3: TGTGCCAGCAGCCAGGGTGTGGAGGAGCAGTTCTTC.